This TCR beta chain stems from a study of molecular identifiers for immune sequencing clone quantification. The study, taken as a whole, reports: Under 1% of molecules in naive cells, but over 97% of effector molecules, belonged to clones above 20 RNA copies.

This CDR3 comprises 16 residues. Germline assignment: CDR1 ENHRY and CDR2 SYGVKD. Trimming left V 0 bases short and J 0 bases short, with 8 bases between. Libraries of bulk TCR were made by previously described methods (with listed TCR primers). TCRdb independently ran MiXCR on the PCR reads; one entry per CDR3 protein. The sample has about 510,000 distinct CDR3 sequences; over 20% are singletons. Only a few counts were recorded for this clonotype. The target antigen is unknown. Between 20,000 and 1,000,000 sorted cells, with 10%, 30% or 50% RNA, yielded naive CD8 libraries. This receptor was taken from a human donor in good health. Some libraries in this study had Jurkat cell RNA spiked in. The chain carries TRBV10-3 and TRBJ2-2; unclear D gene. The source material was naive CD8+ T cells from blood, with Jurkat cell RNA spiked in. Subset of the sample: FACS-sorted CD8+CD4-CCR7+CD45RA+ naive T cells. The CDR3 reads CAISESTRSNTGELFF. CDR3 bases: TGTGCCATCAGTGAGTCGACCAGATCGAACACCGGGGAGCTGTTTTTT.